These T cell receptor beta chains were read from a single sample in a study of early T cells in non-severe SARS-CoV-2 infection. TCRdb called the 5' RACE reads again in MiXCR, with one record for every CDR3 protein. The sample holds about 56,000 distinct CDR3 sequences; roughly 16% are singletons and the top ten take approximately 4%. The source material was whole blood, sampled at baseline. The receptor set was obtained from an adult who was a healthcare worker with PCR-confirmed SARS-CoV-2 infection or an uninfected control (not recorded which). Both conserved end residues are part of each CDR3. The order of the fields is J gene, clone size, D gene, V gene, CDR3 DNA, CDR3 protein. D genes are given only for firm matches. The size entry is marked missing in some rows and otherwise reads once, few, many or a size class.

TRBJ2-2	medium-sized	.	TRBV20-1	TGCAGTGCTAGCTCGAACACCGGGGAGCTGTTTTTT	CSASSNTGELFF
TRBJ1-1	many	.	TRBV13	TGTGCCGTCCTTGGTCGCAGGATGAACACTGAAGCTTTCTTT	CAVLGRRMNTEAFF
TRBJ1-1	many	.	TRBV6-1	TGTGCCAGCAGTGAAGCGGGCACTGAAGCTTTCTTT	CASSEAGTEAFF
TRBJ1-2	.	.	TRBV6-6	TGTGCCAGCAGTTACTCGATTAACATGGGGGCCCGAGGCGAACGCTATGGCTACACCTTC	CASSYSINMGARGERYGYTF
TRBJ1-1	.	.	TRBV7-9	TGTGCCAGCAGCTTATTGTCGGGACCCTTCACTGAAGCTTTCTTT	CASSLLSGPFTEAFF
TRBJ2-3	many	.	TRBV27	TGTGCCAGCAGTTGGGACACGAGCAACACAGATACGCAGTATTTT	CASSWDTSNTDTQYF
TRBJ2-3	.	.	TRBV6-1	TGTGCCAGCAGACCCGGTAGCGTAACGTTGGATACGCAGTATTTT	CASRPGSVTLDTQYF
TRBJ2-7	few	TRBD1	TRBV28	TGTGCCAGCAGTTACGGGACAGGGGGCGAATATGAGCAGTACTTC	CASSYGTGGEYEQYF
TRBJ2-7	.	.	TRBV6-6	TGTGCCAGCAGTTACAGCGTCGCAGAAAATACCTACGAGCAGTACTTC	CASSYSVAENTYEQYF
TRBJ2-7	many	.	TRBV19	TGTGCCAGTAGTCTTGAGAAGGGTCACTACGAGCAGTACTTC	CASSLEKGHYEQYF
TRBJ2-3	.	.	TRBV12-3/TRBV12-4	TGTGCCAGCAGACCGACCCTCACAGATACGCAGTATTTT	CASRPTLTDTQYF
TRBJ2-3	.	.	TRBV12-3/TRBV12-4	TGTGCCAGCAGTTTAGGGGCGGCAGTATATACGCAGTATTTT	CASSLGAAVYTQYF
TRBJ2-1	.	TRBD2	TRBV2	TGTGCCAGCAGTGTGACTAGCGGGGCGAACAATGAGCAGTTCTTC	CASSVTSGANNEQFF
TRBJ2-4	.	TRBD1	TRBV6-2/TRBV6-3	TGTGCCAGCAGTCCACGCCCCTCGACAGGGGTGACCAAAAACATTCAGTACTTC	CASSPRPSTGVTKNIQYF
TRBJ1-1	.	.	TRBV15	TGTGCCACCAGCAGACAGGAGAACACTGAAGCTTTCTTT	CATSRQENTEAFF
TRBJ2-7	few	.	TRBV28	TGTGCCAGCAGTACAACAGGTTTCGAGCAGTACTTC	CASSTTGFEQYF
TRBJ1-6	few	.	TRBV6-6	TGTGCCAGCAGTTACTCGGCCAGCAGTAATTCACCCCTCCACTTT	CASSYSASSNSPLHF
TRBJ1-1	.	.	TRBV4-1	TGCGCCAGCAGCCACCTCCGTGGGGTAGTCACTGAAGCTTTCTTT	CASSHLRGVVTEAFF
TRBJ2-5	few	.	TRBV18	TGTGCCAGCTCACCGGGGGAGTCGGAGACCCAGTACTTC	CASSPGESETQYF
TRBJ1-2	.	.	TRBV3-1	TGTGCCGGCAGCCAAGTTAACTATGGCTACACCTTC	CAGSQVNYGYTF
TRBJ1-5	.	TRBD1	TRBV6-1	TGTGCCAGCAGCCGTTGGGACAGGGAGGCGAGTCAGCCCCAGCATTTT	CASSRWDREASQPQHF
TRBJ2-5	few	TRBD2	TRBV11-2	TGTGCCAGCAGCTTAACTAGCGGGCAAGAGACCCAGTACTTC	CASSLTSGQETQYF
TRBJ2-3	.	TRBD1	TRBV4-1	TGCGCCAGCAGCCAAGGCCTGGACAGGGGGGCAGATACGCAGTATTTT	CASSQGLDRGADTQYF
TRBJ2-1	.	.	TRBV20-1	TGCAGTGCTAGAGACCCCGGGGCATCCTACAATGAGCAGTTCTTC	CSARDPGASYNEQFF
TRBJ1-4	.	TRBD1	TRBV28	TGTGCCAGCGGATTGACAGGGAGGAATGAAAAACTGTTTTTT	CASGLTGRNEKLFF
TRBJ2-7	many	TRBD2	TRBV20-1	TGCAGTGCTAGATCGGCGGGGGGGACGAACGAGCAGTACTTC	CSARSAGGTNEQYF
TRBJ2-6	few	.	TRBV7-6	TGTGCCAGCAGCTTATACAAGTTAGGTTCTGGGGCCAACGTCCTGACTTTC	CASSLYKLGSGANVLTF
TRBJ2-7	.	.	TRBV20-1	TGCAGTGCTAGGTCACCTCAAGGGTACGAGCAGTACTTC	CSARSPQGYEQYF
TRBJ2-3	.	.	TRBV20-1	TGCAGCGGAAAAGGAGGGGCAGATACGCAGTATTTT	CSGKGGADTQYF
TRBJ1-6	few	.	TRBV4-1	TGCGCCAGCAGCCAAGTGGACTCACCCCTCCACTTT	CASSQVDSPLHF
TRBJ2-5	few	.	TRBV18	TGTGCCAGCTCGCAGGGAATGGAGACCCAGTACTTC	CASSQGMETQYF
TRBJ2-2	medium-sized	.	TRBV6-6	TGTGCCAGCAGGCCGTCTCAGGACACCGGGGAGCTGTTTTTT	CASRPSQDTGELFF
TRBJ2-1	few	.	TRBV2	TGTGCCAGCGGAGGAGGAACAGGGAATGAGCAGTTCTTC	CASGGGTGNEQFF
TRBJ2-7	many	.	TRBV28	TGTGCCAGCAGTCTTTCGGGGTCTCACGAGCAGTACTTC	CASSLSGSHEQYF
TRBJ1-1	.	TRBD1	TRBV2	TGTGCCAGCAGTCGGGACAGGGAGAACACTGAAGCTTTCTTT	CASSRDRENTEAFF
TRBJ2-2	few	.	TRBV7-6	TGTGCCAGCAGCTACCAGAACCGCGGAGTGGGCACCGGGGAGCTGTTTTTT	CASSYQNRGVGTGELFF
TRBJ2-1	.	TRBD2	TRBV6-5	TGTGCCAGCAGCCATCTAGCGGGGGAAAATGAGCAGTTCTTC	CASSHLAGENEQFF
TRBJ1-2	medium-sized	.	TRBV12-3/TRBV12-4	TGTGCCAGCAGTACCCAGACAGCCGGGTATGGCTACACCTTC	CASSTQTAGYGYTF
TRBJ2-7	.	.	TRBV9	TGTGCCAGCAGCGTAGGTGACTCGTACTACGAGCAGTACTTC	CASSVGDSYYEQYF
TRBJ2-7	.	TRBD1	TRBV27	TGTGCCAGCTCCTTTACCCCGGACAGGTTCTACGAGCAGTACTTC	CASSFTPDRFYEQYF
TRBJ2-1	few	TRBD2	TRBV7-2	TGTGCCAGCAGCCTCCCAGCGGGGGTAAATGAGCAGTTCTTC	CASSLPAGVNEQFF
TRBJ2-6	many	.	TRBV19	TGTGCCAGTAGCACTCAATCCTCTGGGGCCAACGTCCTGACTTTC	CASSTQSSGANVLTF
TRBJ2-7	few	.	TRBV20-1	TGCAGTGCTAGAACATCTCCCCGAGAGGCCCAGTACTTC	CSARTSPREAQYF
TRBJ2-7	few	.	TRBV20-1	TGCAGTGCTAGAATACTAGGAACCTACGAGCAGTACTTC	CSARILGTYEQYF
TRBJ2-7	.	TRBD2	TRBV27	TGTGCCAGCTCCTACCTAGCGGGGTCCTACGAGCAGTACTTC	CASSYLAGSYEQYF
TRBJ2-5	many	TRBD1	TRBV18	TGTGCCAGCTCACCACAGCGAAACAGGGGACAAGAGACCCAGTACTTC	CASSPQRNRGQETQYF
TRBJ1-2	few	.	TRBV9	TGTGCCAGCAGCGTAGGAGGGGCGGCTACTAACTATGGCTACACCTTC	CASSVGGAATNYGYTF
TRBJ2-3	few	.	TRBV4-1	TGCGCCAGCAGCCATCTAGGGGGGTACACAGATACGCAGTATTTT	CASSHLGGYTDTQYF
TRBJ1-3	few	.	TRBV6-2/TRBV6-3	TGTGCCAGCAGTTATCGGGGATTCTCTGGAAACACCATATATTTT	CASSYRGFSGNTIYF
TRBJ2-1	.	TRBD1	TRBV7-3	TGTGCCAGCAGCTCAGACAGGGGCAATGAGCAGTTCTTC	CASSSDRGNEQFF
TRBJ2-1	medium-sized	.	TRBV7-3	TGTGCCAGCAGCTCGGACTCCTACAATGAGCAGTTCTTC	CASSSDSYNEQFF
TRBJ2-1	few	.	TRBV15	TGTGCCACCAGCGGCATACAGGTAGATTACAATGAGCAGTTCTTC	CATSGIQVDYNEQFF
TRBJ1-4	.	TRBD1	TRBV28	TGTGCCTCGACAGGGGGTGCAAAACTGTTTTTT	CASTGGAKLFF
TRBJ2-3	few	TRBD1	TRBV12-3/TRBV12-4	TGTGCCAGCACCCCTACAGGGGGGAACACAGATACGCAGTATTTT	CASTPTGGNTDTQYF
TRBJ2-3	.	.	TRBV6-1	TGTGCCAGCATGGGGGCTCGCACAGATACGCAGTATTTT	CASMGARTDTQYF